The rows below give T cell receptor beta chains drawn from one sample of a study of brain T cells in children with intractable seizures. Clones were sequenced by immunoSEQ multiplex PCR, and TCRdb holds only the in-frame ones, with some missing. The top ten hold 5.7% of the sample, which has around 340,000 clones, over 90% seen once. The material sequenced was peripheral blood, taken roughly 5 months after surgery. These TCRs come from a boy in the first two years of life with tuberous sclerosis and intractable seizures. Both conserved end residues are part of each CDR3. Each record gives: J gene, V gene, clone size, D gene, CDR3 protein, CDR3 DNA. D genes are given only for firm matches. Clone size, where shown, is once, few, many, or a class for clones that have expanded.

J: TRBJ2-7
V: TRBV11-3
size: .
D: .
CDR3: CASSLASDYEQYF
DNA: TGTGCCAGCAGCTTAGCGTCGGACTACGAGCAGTACTTC

J: TRBJ1-2
V: TRBV19
size: .
D: .
CDR3: CASSIDRRDSLYIYGYTF
DNA: TGTGCCAGTAGTATAGATAGACGGGACTCGCTCTACATCTATGGCTACACCTTC

J: TRBJ1-5
V: TRBV3-1/TRBV3-2
size: .
D: .
CDR3: CASSRRGGSGHQPQHF
DNA: TGTGCCAGCAGCCGCCGGGGGGGGAGTGGGCATCAGCCCCAGCATTTT

J: TRBJ1-2
V: TRBV24-1
size: .
D: .
CDR3: CATSDRSAGRGYTF
DNA: TGTGCCACCAGTGACCGCTCCGCGGGGCGCGGCTACACCTTC

J: TRBJ1-2
V: TRBV2
size: .
D: .
CDR3: CASRGGDAYGYTF
DNA: TGTGCCTCAAGAGGGGGGGACGCCTATGGCTACACCTTC

J: TRBJ1-1
V: TRBV5-6
size: .
D: TRBD1
CDR3: CASSFGTGARTEAFF
DNA: TGTGCCAGCAGCTTCGGCACAGGGGCGAGAACTGAAGCTTTCTTT

J: TRBJ2-1
V: TRBV9
size: .
D: TRBD1
CDR3: CASSVGTGSYNEQFF
DNA: TGTGCCAGCAGCGTGGGGACAGGATCCTACAATGAGCAGTTCTTC

J: TRBJ1-2
V: TRBV5-1
size: .
D: .
CDR3: CASSLTANYGYTF
DNA: TGCGCCAGCAGCTTAACAGCTAACTATGGCTACACCTTC

J: TRBJ2-3
V: TRBV9
size: .
D: TRBD2
CDR3: CASSYTSGGATDTQYF
DNA: TGTGCCAGCAGCTATACTAGCGGGGGGGCCACAGATACGCAGTATTTT

J: TRBJ1-2
V: TRBV6-1
size: .
D: .
CDR3: CASSEYGYTF
DNA: TGTGCCAGCAGTGAATATGGCTACACCTTC

J: TRBJ2-1
V: TRBV19
size: .
D: .
CDR3: CASSPASLNEQFF
DNA: TGTGCCAGTAGTCCGGCTAGCCTCAATGAGCAGTTCTTC

J: TRBJ2-7
V: TRBV28
size: .
D: TRBD1
CDR3: CASSLLGTGYHEQYF
DNA: TGTGCCAGCAGTTTATTGGGGACAGGGTACCACGAGCAGTACTTC

J: TRBJ1-5
V: TRBV4-1
size: few
D: TRBD1
CDR3: CASSLKIVAGTENQPQHF
DNA: TGCGCCAGCAGCCTGAAAATAGTCGCAGGGACAGAGAATCAGCCCCAGCATTTT

J: TRBJ2-7
V: TRBV24-1
size: .
D: .
CDR3: CATSDLGPPGEQYF
DNA: TGTGCCACCAGTGATTTAGGCCCTCCAGGCGAGCAGTACTTC

J: TRBJ2-1
V: TRBV2
size: .
D: TRBD2
CDR3: CASSDPSGIYNEQFF
DNA: TGTGCCAGCAGTGACCCTAGCGGAATCTACAATGAGCAGTTCTTC

J: TRBJ2-1
V: TRBV19
size: .
D: .
CDR3: CASSIEHNEQFF
DNA: TGTGCCAGTAGTATAGAGCACAATGAGCAGTTCTTC

J: TRBJ2-5
V: TRBV2
size: .
D: TRBD2
CDR3: CASGSGGYQETQYF
DNA: TGTGCCAGCGGGTCGGGGGGGTACCAAGAGACCCAGTACTTC

J: TRBJ2-4
V: TRBV5-1
size: .
D: .
CDR3: CASSRDKNIQYF
DNA: TGCGCCAGCAGCCGGGACAAAAACATTCAGTACTTC